The clone carrying this T cell receptor (beta chain) came up once. The data were taken from a study of blood T cell repertoires in COVID-19. Across the whole study: Sample material is recorded as cDNA or gDNA derived from T cells, B-cell-depleted T cells, or PBMCs.

TCRdb's table, derived via immunoSEQ multiplex PCR, lists solely in-frame clones and lacks some. The sample consists of about 260,000 clones, roughly 86% of them appearing once. The CDR3 length is 15 residues. Trimming took 4 bases from V and 0 from J, leaving 12 bases between them. CDR1 LNHDA and CDR2 SQIVND come from the germline V gene (reference sequence). Sequencing was done on a sample of PBMCs or T cells enriched from blood (not recorded which). This chain connects TRBV19 to TRBJ1-1; no reliable D call. This receptor was obtained from a woman in her forties or fifties who had recovered from COVID-19. The CDR3 loop reads CASSRSGRVNTEAFF. DNA for the CDR3: TGTGCCAGTAGTAGGTCCGGGCGGGTGAACACTGAAGCTTTCTTT.